These 13 T cell receptor beta chains originate from one sample sequenced in a study of T cells in Graves' hyperthyroidism and ophthalmopathy. Amplification targeted TCR beta CDR3 regions from RNA transcripts. With the HTBI primer set, the TCR CDR3 went through a first round of RT-PCR. Using its own MiXCR run on the multiplex PCR reads, TCRdb lists one record per CDR3 protein. Of around 450,000 distinct CDR3 sequences listed, 15% to 19% were seen once; the top ten hold 12% to 15%. Input material: blood. All receptors derive from a woman younger than 35 with Graves' hyperthyroidism.

CDR3: CASEGLWGSPLHF. The CDR3 DNA reads TGTGCCAGCGAGGGGCTATGGGGATCACCCCTCCACTTT. The V and J genes are TRBV28 and TRBJ1-6; TRBD1 might be the D (5 bases). From germline, CDR1 is MDHEN and CDR2 SYDVKM. This CDR3 spans 13 amino acids. V was clipped by 8 bases and J by 10 bases, with 15 bases between them.

CDR3 coding DNA: TGTGCCAGCAGTTTCCGTCCCCGACTAGCGCCTGTGGGCAATGAGCAGTTCTTC. This translates into CASSFRPRLAPVGNEQFF. J is TRBJ2-1 and V is TRBV27, with TRBD2 matching over 8 bases. V shed 3 bases, J shed 6 bases, and the junction held 16 bases outside the gene matches. The CDR3 totals 18 residues. Germline lookup yields CDR1 MNHEY and CDR2 SMNVEV (reference sequence).

The chain joins TRBV19 to TRBJ2-7, with 9 bases matching TRBD2. With V trimmed by 3 bases and J by 4 bases, 7 bases remained unmatched. Germline assignment: CDR1 LNHDA and CDR2 SQIVND (reference sequence). The CDR3 covers 15 residues. The DNA for the CDR3 is TGTGCCAGTAGTATTCAACCAGCGGGAGGATACGAGCAGTACTTC. Translating gives CASSIQPAGGYEQYF.

This clonotype was seen many times. The chain couples TRBV18 to TRBJ2-1, with D hard to call. Germline V CDR1 and CDR2: KGHSH, LQKENI. The CDR3 contains 13 residues. The V end was cut by 1 base, the J end by 9 bases, with 10 bases between. The CDR3 sequence is CASSPQGSGEQFF. CDR3 DNA sequence: TGTGCCAGCTCACCACAGGGTTCCGGTGAGCAGTTCTTC.

This chain uses TRBV5-1 with TRBJ1-4; TRBD1 is a possible D gene (6 bases). The germline V gene has CDR1 SGHRS and CDR2 YFSETQ. V was pared by 0 bases and J by 5 bases, with 14 bases between. There are 16 residues in the CDR3. The CDR3 DNA reads TGCGCCAGCAGCTTGGCGCCGAGTGACAGGAATGAAAAACTGTTTTTT. Translation: CASSLAPSDRNEKLFF.

This clonotype was picked up many times. J is TRBJ2-1 and V is TRBV28; maybe TRBD2 (5 bases). The V gene lost 6 bases and the J gene lost 10 bases, with 10 bases spanning the gap. Germline-derived CDR1 and CDR2 are MDHEN and SYDVKM. The CDR3 sequence is 11 residues long. The CDR3 DNA follows: TGTGCCAGCAGCGGGCGAGGGGAGCAGTTCTTC. Encoded protein: CASSGRGEQFF. The full variable domain, with the rest looked up from reference TRBV28 and TRBJ2-1, is DVKVTQSSRYLVKRTGEKVFLECVQDMDHENMFWYRQDPGLGLRLIYFSYDVKMKEKGDIPEGYSVSREKKERFSLILESASTNQTSMYLCASSGRGEQFFGPGTRLTVL.

This clonotype has at least ten counts. The chain has TRBV2 and TRBJ2-4; D is ambiguous. Trimming removed 6 bases from V and 0 bases from J, with 6 bases in between. The CDR3 is 13 amino acids. The V gene's germline CDR1 is SNHLY and CDR2 FYNNEI. CDR3 loop: CASRRLAKNIQYF. The CDR3 bases are TGTGCCAGCAGGAGACTAGCCAAAAACATTCAGTACTTC.

In this sample, this clonotype turned up a few times. The chain recombines TRBV18 with TRBJ1-5, with 9 bases that match TRBD1. The CDR3 consists of 19 residues. V was pared by 1 base and J by 6 bases, with 16 bases of the junction left unmatched. The germline V gene has CDR1 KGHSH and CDR2 LQKENI. The CDR3 spells CASSPLPPASRDRVQPQHF. CDR3 in DNA: TGTGCCAGCTCACCACTACCCCCGGCTAGCCGGGACAGGGTTCAGCCCCAGCATTTT.

This clonotype has a handful of counts. The chain uses TRBV9 and TRBJ2-2, with D tentatively TRBD1 (5 bases). The V gene lost 0 bases and the J gene lost 0 bases, with 12 bases spanning the gap. This CDR3 is built from 17 residues. In germline, CDR1 is SGDLS, CDR2 YYNGEE. Here the CDR3 DNA reads TGTGCCAGCAGCGTAGCCAAAAGACAGACGAACACCGGGGAGCTGTTTTTT. Translation: CASSVAKRQTNTGELFF. The whole variable domain, filled in from reference TRBV9 and TRBJ2-2, reads DSGVTQTPKHLITATGQRVTLRCSPRSGDLSVYWYQQSLDQGLQFLIQYYNGEERAKGNILERFSAQQFPDLHSELNLSSLELGDSALYFCASSVAKRQTNTGELFFGEGSRLTVL.

This clonotype was recorded a few times. The genes are TRBV9 and TRBJ1-1, with D unresolved. The germline gives CDR1 SGDLS, CDR2 YYNGEE. V lost 4 bases to trimming and J lost 0 bases, with 7 bases between them. CDR3 length equals 13 residues. The CDR3 DNA is TGTGCCAGCAGCCTCCATATGAACACTGAAGCTTTCTTT. Protein sequence: CASSLHMNTEAFF.

This sequence joins TRBV7-2 and TRBJ2-2; D uncertain. Between the trimmed V and J ends, which lost 3 bases and 3 bases, there was a span of 5 bases. This CDR3 has 13 amino acids. Germline V gene data show CDR1 as SGHTA and CDR2 as FQGNSA. CDR3: CASSFKDTGELFF. The CDR3 bases are TGTGCCAGCAGCTTTAAGGACACCGGGGAGCTGTTTTTT.

The chain recombines TRBV19 with TRBJ1-3, with no clear D. Trimming shortened V by 5 bases and J by 0 bases, and 14 bases separated the two germline ends. This CDR3 region has 16 residues. Germline CDR1 LNHDA, CDR2 SQIVND (reference sequence). CDR3 loop: CASSLSEVISGNTIYF. The CDR3 DNA sequence: TGTGCCAGTAGTTTGTCGGAAGTTATCTCTGGAAACACCATATATTTT.

The rearrangement joins TRBV20-1 to TRBJ2-7; D is unresolved. Trimming took off 3 bases at V and 3 bases at J, with 12 bases between the two ends. Germline V gene sequence: CDR1 DFQATT, CDR2 SNEGSKA (reference sequence). This CDR3 has 13 amino acids. CDR3 loop: CSASRQANYEQYF. The CDR3 nucleotides are TGCAGTGCTAGCCGCCAGGCGAACTACGAGCAGTACTTC.